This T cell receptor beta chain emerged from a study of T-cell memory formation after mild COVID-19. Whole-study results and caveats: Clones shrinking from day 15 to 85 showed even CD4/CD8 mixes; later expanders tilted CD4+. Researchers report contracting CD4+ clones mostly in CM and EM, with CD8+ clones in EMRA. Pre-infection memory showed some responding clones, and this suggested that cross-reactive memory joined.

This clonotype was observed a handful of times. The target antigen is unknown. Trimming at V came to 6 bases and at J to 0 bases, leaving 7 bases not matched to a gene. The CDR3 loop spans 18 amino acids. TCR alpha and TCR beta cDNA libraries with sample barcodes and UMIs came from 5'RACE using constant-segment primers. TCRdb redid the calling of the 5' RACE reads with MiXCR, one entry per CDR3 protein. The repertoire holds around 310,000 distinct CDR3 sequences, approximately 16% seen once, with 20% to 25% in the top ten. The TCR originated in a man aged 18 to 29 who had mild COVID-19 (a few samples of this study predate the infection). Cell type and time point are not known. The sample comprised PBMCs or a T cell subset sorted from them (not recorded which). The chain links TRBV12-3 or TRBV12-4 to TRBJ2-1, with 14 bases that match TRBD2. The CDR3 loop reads CASSWGTSGGSSYNEQFF. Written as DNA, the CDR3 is TGTGCCAGCAGCTGGGGGACTAGCGGGGGATCCTCCTACAATGAGCAGTTCTTC.